This entry concerns a single T cell receptor beta chain. Its antigen is unknown. This same CDR3 is encoded by further DNA sequences in the sample. The record originates from a study of beta chain features in type 1 diabetes. Whole-study findings and limits: VDJ junctions sequenced from type 1 diabetes patients showed fewer insertions and more deletions. For Type 1 diabetes patients, all four CD4+ subsets carried TCRB CDR3s that were moderately but significantly shorter. PCR might favor shorter templates, equally in patients and controls.

There are 11 residues in the CDR3. CDR1 MNHEY and CDR2 SVGAGI come from the germline V gene. V gave up 6 bases and J gave up 4 bases, with 4 bases separating them. The whole isolated RNA underwent reverse transcription, so sequencing captured expressed TCRB transcripts. The data were produced by immunoSEQ multiplex PCR, yet TCRdb's version contains in-frame clones alone and is incomplete. This table has 640,000 or so clones, more than 13% appearing once. V gene TRBV6-5 combines with J gene TRBJ2-1; D is undetermined. This clonotype was obtained from a young man with type 1 diabetes. Material for sequencing was naive CD4+ T cells from blood. The DNA of the CDR3 is TGTGCCAGCAGCCCGTACAATGAGCAGTTCTTC. It yields the protein CASSPYNEQFF.